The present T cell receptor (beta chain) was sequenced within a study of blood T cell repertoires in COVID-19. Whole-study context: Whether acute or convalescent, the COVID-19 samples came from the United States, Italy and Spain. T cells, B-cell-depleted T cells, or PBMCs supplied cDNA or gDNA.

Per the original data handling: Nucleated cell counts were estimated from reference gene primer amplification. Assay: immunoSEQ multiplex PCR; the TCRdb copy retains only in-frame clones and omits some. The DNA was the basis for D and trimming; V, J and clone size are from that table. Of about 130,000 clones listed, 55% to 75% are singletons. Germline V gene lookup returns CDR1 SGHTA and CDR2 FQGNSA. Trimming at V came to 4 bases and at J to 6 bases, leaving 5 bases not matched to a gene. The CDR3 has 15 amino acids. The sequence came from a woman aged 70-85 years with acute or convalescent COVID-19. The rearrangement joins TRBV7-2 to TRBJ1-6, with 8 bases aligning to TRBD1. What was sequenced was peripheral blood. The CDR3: CASSSTGAINSPLHF. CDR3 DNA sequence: TGTGCCAGCAGCTCGACAGGGGCCATTAATTCACCCCTCCACTTT.